This entry lists 8 T cell receptor beta chains sequenced from one sample in a study of vaccination effects on CD4 cells after COVID-19. The protocol was immunoSEQ multiplex PCR, while the TCRdb copy is restricted to in-frame clones and leaves out a portion. The repertoire includes tens of thousands of clones, roughly four fifths of them detected once, and approximately 1.9% sits in the top ten. Pools of viral peptides were used by the ViraFEST assay to expand antigen-specific CD4+ T cells ahead of sequencing. Culture lasted over 9 days before CD4+ T cell isolation. These receptors lack a known antigen. Sequencing used CD4+ T cells from PBMCs cultured with HCoV-229E spike peptides, obtained before COVID-19 vaccination. All receptors come from a human donor who received a COVID-19 vaccine.

CDR3 region: CASGFGEGRWPQHF. CDR3 in DNA: TGTGCTAGTGGTTTCGGGGAGGGGAGGTGGCCCCAGCATTTT. V gene TRBV12-5 combines with J gene TRBJ1-5, with D maybe TRBD1 (5 bases). V was cut by 3 bases and J by 9 bases, with 15 bases left in between. This CDR3 is built from 14 residues. Germline-derived CDR1 and CDR2 are LGHNT and FRNRAP.

V is TRBV19 and J is TRBJ2-6; possibly TRBD2 for D (6 bases). The germline V and J ends were trimmed by 7 bases and 0 bases, with 22 bases remaining between them. This CDR3 has 19 amino acids. Germline loops: CDR1 LNHDA, CDR2 SQIVND (reference sequence). CDR3 residues: CASTLAGAGLSSGANVLTF. CDR3 DNA sequence: TGTGCCAGTACCCTAGCCGGGGCGGGATTAAGCTCTGGGGCCAACGTCCTGACTTTC.

V gene TRBV5-1 combines with J gene TRBJ1-1; TRBD1 is a possible D gene (5 bases). CDR3 length equals 14 residues. V was pared by 3 bases and J by 0 bases, with 9 bases between. Germline CDR1 reads SGHRS; CDR2 reads YFSETQ. The chain's CDR3 is CASSSQGLNTEAFF. The CDR3 bases are TGCGCCAGCAGCTCCCAGGGACTGAACACTGAAGCTTTCTTT.

This clone came up a few times. This chain joins TRBV7-9 and TRBJ2-7; D call uncertain. V lost 5 bases and J 5 bases, leaving 10 bases between the germline ends. The CDR3 consists of 12 residues. The germline V gene has CDR1 SEHNR and CDR2 FQNEAQ (reference sequence). The CDR3 region has the DNA TGTGCCAGCAGCCAGGCCCCTAACGAGCAGTACGTC. Encoded protein: CASSQAPNEQYV.

The chain recombines TRBV30 with TRBJ1-1, with D perhaps TRBD1 (5 bases). CDR3 size: 11 residues. Germline CDR1 is GTSNPN and CDR2 is SVGIG (reference sequence). Trimming removed 2 bases at V and 12 bases at J, with 13 bases between. The CDR3 coding sequence is TGTGCCTGGAGTCGTCGACAGTCGTCTTTCTTT. The encoded protein is CAWSRRQSSFF.

The table lists this clone with a few counts. The chain combines TRBV18 with TRBJ1-1; D possibly corresponds to TRBD1 (6 bases). Trimming shortened V by 3 bases and J by 7 bases, and 21 bases separated the two germline ends. From germline, CDR1 is KGHSH and CDR2 LQKENI. There are 16 residues in the CDR3. CDR3 protein: CASSPQGLGAVDEAFF. CDR3 coding DNA: TGTGCCAGCTCACCCCAGGGGCTGGGAGCGGTGGATGAAGCTTTCTTT.

V and J are TRBV15 and TRBJ2-5, with a weak D call TRBD1 (6 bases). V lost 5 bases, J lost 4 bases, and 11 bases lay in between. From germline, CDR1 is LNHNV and CDR2 YYDKDF (reference sequence). This CDR3 contains 13 residues. The DNA for the CDR3 is TGTGCCACCAGCCTCCGCAGGGGAGAGACCCAGTACTTC. This encodes CATSLRRGETQYF.

V is TRBV4-3 and J is TRBJ2-2; no definite D call. V lost 0 bases, J lost 5 bases, and 10 bases lay in between. The CDR3 is 15 residues long. Germline V CDR1 and CDR2: LGHNA, YSLEER. CDR3 nucleotides: TGCGCCAGCAGCCAAGAGTCAGAAGTGACCGGGGAGCTGTTTTTT. Protein product: CASSQESEVTGELFF.